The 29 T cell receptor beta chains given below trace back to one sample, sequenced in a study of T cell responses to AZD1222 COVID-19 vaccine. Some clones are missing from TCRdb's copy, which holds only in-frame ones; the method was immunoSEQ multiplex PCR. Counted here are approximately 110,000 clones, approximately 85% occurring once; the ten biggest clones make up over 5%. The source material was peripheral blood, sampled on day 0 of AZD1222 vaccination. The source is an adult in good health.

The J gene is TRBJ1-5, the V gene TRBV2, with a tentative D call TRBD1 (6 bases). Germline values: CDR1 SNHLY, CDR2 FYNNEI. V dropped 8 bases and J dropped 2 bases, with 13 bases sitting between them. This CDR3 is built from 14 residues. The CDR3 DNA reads TGTGCCAGCTCCTCAGGGGAGGGCAATCAGCCCCAGCATTTT. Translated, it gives CASSSGEGNQPQHF.

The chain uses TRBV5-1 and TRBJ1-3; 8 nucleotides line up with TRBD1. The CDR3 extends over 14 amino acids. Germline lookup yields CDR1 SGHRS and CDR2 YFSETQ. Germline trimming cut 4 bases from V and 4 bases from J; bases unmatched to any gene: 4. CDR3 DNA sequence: TGCGCCAGCAGCCCAGGGGGCATCGGAAACACCATATATTTT. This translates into CASSPGGIGNTIYF.

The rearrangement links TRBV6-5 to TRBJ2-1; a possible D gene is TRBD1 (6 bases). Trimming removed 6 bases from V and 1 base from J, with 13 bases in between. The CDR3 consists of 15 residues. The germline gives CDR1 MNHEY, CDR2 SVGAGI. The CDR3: CASRAQGTSYNEQFF. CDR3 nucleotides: TGTGCCAGCAGGGCACAGGGTACATCCTACAATGAGCAGTTCTTC.

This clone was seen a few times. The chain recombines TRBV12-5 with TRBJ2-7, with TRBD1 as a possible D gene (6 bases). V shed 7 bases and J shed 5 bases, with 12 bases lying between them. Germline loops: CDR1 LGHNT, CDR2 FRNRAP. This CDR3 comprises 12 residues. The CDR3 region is CASVIGGHEQYF. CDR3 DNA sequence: TGTGCTAGTGTTATTGGGGGCCACGAGCAGTACTTC.

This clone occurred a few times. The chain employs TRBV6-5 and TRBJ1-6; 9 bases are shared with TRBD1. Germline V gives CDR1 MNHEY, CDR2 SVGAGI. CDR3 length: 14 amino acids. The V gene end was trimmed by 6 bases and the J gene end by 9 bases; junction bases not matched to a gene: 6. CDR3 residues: CASRTGTGFSPLHF. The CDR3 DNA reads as TGTGCCAGCAGGACCGGGACAGGGTTTTCACCCCTCCACTTT.

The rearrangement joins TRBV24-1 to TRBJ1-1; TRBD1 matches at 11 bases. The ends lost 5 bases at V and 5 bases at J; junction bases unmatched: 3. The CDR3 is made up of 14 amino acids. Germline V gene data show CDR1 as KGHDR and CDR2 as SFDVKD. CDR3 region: CATSVGTGGTEAFF. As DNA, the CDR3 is TGTGCCACCAGTGTAGGGACAGGGGGAACTGAAGCTTTCTTT.

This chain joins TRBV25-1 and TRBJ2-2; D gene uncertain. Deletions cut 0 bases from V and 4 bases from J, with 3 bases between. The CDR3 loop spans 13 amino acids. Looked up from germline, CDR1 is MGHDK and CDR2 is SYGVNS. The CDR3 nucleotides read TGTGCCAGCAGTGAATATATCACCGGGGAGCTGTTTTTT. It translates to CASSEYITGELFF.

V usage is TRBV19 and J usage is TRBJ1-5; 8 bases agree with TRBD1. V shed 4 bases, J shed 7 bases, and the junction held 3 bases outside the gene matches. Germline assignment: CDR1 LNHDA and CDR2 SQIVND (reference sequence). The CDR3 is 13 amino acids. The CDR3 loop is CASSTQGGQPQHF. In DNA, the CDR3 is TGTGCCAGTAGTACACAGGGGGGACAGCCCCAGCATTTT. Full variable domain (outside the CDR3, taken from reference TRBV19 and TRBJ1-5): DGGITQSPKYLFRKEGQNVTLSCEQNLNHDAMYWYRQDPGQGLRLIYYSQIVNDFQKGDIAEGYSVSREKKESFPLTVTSAQKNPTAFYLCASSTQGGQPQHFGDGTRLSIL.

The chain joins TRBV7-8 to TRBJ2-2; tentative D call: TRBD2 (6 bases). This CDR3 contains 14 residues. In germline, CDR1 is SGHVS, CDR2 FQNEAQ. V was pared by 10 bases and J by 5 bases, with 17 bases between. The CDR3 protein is CATNGGAWTGELFF. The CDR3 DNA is TGTGCCACAAACGGAGGGGCGTGGACCGGGGAGCTGTTTTTT.

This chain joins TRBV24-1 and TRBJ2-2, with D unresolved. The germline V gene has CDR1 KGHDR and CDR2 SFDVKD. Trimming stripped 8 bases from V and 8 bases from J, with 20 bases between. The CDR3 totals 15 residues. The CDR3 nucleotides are TGTGCCACCATGTCCCACGTTACCGACCGTGGGGAGCTGTTTTTT. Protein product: CATMSHVTDRGELFF.

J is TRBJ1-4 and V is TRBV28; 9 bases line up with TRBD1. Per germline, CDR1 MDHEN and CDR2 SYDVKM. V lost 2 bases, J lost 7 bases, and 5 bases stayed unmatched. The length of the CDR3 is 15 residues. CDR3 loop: CASSLGGQGSEKLFF. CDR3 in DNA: TGTGCCAGCAGTTTAGGGGGACAGGGTTCTGAAAAACTGTTTTTT.

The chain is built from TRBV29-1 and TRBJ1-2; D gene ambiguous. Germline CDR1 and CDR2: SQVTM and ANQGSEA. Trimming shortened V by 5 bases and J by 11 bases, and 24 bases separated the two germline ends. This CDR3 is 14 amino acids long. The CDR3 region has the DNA TGCAGCGTTACAAAGAGTGGCCCTTTTCTTGGATACACCTTC. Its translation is CSVTKSGPFLGYTF.

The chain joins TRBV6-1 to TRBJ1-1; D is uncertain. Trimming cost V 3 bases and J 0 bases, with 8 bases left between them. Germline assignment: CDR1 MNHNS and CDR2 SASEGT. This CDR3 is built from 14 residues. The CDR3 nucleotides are TGTGCCAGCAGTGACAGCTATTTGAACACTGAAGCTTTCTTT. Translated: CASSDSYLNTEAFF.

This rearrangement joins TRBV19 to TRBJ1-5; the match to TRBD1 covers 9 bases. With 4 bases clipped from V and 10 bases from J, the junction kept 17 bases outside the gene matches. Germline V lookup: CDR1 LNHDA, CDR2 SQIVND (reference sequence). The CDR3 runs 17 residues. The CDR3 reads CASSTRDREGARGPQHF. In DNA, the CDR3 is TGTGCCAGTAGTACCAGGGACAGGGAAGGAGCAAGAGGTCCCCAGCATTTT.

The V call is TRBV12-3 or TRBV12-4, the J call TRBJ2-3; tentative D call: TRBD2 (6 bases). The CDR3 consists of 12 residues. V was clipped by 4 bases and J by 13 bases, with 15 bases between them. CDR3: CASSSGGAHEYF. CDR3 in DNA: TGTGCCAGCAGTTCTGGCGGGGCGCACGAGTATTTT.

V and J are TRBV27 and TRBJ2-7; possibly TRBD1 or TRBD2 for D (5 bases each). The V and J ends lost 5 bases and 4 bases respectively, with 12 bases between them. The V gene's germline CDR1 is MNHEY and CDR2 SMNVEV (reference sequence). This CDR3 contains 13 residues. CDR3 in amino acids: CASSPGGGYEQYF. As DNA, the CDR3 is TGTGCCAGCAGTCCCGGTGGGGGTTACGAGCAGTACTTC.

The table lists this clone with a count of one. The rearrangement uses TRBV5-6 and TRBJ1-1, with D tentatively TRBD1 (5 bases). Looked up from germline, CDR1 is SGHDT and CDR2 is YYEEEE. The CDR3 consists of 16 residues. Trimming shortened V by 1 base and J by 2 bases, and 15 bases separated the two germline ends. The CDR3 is CASSLLSWTPNTEAFF. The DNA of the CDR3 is TGTGCCAGCAGCTTGCTTAGTTGGACACCTAACACTGAAGCTTTCTTT.

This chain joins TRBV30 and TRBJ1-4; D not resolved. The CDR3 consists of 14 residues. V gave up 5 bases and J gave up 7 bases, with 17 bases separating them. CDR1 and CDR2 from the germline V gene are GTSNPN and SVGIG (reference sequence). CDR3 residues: CAWARTAPREKLFF. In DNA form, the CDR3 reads TGTGCCTGGGCGAGGACCGCTCCACGTGAAAAACTGTTTTTT.

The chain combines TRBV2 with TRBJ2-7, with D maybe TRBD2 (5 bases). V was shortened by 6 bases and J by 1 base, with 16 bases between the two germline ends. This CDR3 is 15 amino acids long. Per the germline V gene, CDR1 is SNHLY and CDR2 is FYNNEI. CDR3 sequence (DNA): TGTGCCAGCAGAGTCCGACCCTCGGGATCCTACGAGCAGTACTTC. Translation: CASRVRPSGSYEQYF.

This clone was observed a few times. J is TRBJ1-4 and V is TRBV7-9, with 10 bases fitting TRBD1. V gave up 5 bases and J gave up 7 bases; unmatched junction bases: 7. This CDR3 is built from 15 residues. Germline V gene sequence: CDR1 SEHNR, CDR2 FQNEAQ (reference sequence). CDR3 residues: CASSPPRTGGEKLFF. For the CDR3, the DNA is TGTGCCAGCAGCCCCCCCCGGACAGGGGGTGAAAAACTGTTTTTT.

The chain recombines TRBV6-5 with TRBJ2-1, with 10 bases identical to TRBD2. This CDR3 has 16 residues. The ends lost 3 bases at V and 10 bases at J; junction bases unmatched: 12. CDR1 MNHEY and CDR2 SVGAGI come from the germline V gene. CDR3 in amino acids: CASSYQSSGGHIEQFF. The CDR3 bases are TGTGCCAGCAGTTATCAGTCTAGCGGGGGTCATATCGAGCAGTTCTTC.

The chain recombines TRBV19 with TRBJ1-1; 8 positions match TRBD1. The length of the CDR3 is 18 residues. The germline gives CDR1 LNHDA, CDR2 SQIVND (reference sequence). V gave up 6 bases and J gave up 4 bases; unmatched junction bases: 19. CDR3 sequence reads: CASRDPGQASPRGTEAFF. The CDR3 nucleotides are TGTGCCAGTAGAGACCCGGGACAGGCCTCCCCTAGGGGCACTGAAGCTTTCTTT.

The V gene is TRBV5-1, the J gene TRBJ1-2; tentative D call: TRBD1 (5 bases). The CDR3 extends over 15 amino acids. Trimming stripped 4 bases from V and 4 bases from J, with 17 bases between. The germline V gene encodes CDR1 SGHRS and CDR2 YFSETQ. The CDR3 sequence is CASSEPGFGGYGYTF. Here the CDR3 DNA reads TGCGCCAGCAGCGAACCCGGGTTCGGGGGCTATGGCTACACCTTC.

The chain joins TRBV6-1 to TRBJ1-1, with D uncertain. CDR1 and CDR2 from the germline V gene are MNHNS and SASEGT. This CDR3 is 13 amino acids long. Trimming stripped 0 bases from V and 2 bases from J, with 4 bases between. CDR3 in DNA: TGTGCCAGCAGTGAAGCTGGAAACACTGAAGCTTTCTTT. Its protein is CASSEAGNTEAFF.

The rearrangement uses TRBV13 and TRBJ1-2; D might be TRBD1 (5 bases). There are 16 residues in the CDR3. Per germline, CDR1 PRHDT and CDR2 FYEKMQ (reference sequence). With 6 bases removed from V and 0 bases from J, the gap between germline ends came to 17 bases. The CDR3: CASRALQGGPNYGYTF. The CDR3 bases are TGTGCCAGCAGAGCTCTCCAGGGTGGGCCTAACTATGGCTACACCTTC.

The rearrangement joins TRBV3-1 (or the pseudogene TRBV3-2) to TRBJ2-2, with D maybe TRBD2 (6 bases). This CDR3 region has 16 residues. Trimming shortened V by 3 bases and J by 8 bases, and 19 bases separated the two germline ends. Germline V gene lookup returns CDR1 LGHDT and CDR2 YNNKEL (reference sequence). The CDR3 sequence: CASSQPSGGAPGELFF. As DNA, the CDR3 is TGTGCCAGCAGCCAGCCCTCGGGCGGGGCCCCGGGGGAGCTGTTTTTT.

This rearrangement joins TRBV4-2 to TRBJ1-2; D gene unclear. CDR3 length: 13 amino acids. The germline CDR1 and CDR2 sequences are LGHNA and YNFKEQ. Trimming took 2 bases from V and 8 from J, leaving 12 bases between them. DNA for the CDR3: TGTGCCAGCAGCCAAAGGACGGTGGGCGGCTACACCTTC. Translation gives CASSQRTVGGYTF.

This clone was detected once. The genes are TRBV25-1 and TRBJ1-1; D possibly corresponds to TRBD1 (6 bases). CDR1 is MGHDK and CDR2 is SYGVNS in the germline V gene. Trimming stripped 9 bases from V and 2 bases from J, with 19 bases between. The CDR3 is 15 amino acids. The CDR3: CASLWAYGGNTEAFF. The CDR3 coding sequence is TGTGCCAGTCTTTGGGCATACGGGGGCAACACTGAAGCTTTCTTT.

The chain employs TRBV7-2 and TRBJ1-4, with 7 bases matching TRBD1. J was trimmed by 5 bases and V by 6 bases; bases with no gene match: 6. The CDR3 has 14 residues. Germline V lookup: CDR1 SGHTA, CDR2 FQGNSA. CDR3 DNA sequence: TGTGCCAGCAGTCGGGACAGCTTCAATGAAAAACTGTTTTTT. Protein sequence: CASSRDSFNEKLFF. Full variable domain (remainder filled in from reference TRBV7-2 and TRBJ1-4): GAGVSQSPSNKVTEKGKDVELRCDPISGHTALYWYRQSLGQGLEFLIYFQGNSAPDKSGLPSDRFSAERTGGSVSTLTIQRTQQEDSAVYLCASSRDSFNEKLFFGSGTQLSVL.